Sequencing of this T cell receptor beta chain was carried out in a study of blood T cells in healthy people across ages. There are 16 residues in the CDR3. Germline V gives CDR1 MGHRA, CDR2 YSYEKL. V shed 5 bases and J 7 bases; nucleotides not matched to a gene: 10. Through a sample-barcoded 5' primer and a J-beta primer mix, a second PCR was run for roughly 7 to 11 cycles. TCRdb fed the 5' RACE reads into MiXCR, producing one record per CDR3 protein. This table has approximately 780,000 distinct CDR3 sequences, under 30% appearing once. These data also featured in a second study, about T cells of mothers and their children.

The sample comprised blood. The TCR comes from a boy aged 5-17 years in good health. The chain is built from TRBV4-1 and TRBJ1-3; 11 bases are a match to TRBD1. In DNA form, the CDR3 reads TGCGCCAGCAGCTCCCCGCCCGGGACAGGGGGGAACACCATATATTTT. Translating it yields CASSSPPGTGGNTIYF.